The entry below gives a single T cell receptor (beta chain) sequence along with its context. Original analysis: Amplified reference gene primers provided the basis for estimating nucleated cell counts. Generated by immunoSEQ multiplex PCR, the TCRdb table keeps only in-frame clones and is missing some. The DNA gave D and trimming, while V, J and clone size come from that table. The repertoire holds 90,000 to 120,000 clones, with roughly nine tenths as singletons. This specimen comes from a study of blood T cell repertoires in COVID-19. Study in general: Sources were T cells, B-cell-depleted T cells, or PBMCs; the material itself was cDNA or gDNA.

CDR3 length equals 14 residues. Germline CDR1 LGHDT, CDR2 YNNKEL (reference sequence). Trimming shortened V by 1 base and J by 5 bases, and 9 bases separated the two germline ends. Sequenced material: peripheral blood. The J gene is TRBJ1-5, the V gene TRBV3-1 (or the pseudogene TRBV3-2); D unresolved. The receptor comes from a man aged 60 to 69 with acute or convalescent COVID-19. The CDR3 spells CASSQGSGHQPQHF. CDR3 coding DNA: TGTGCCAGCAGCCAAGGTTCGGGTCATCAGCCCCAGCATTTT.